This T cell receptor (beta chain) was sequenced during a study of breast tumors, draining lymph nodes, adjacent tissues. This clonotype was seen only a few times. TCRdb passed the multiplex PCR reads through MiXCR, listing each CDR3 protein once. The sample holds approximately 250,000 distinct CDR3 sequences; under 40% are singletons and the top ten take approximately 3.6%. Samples came from axillary lymph nodes draining the breast cancer. This receptor was identified in a female donor with breast cancer. Some clones in this sample may be carry-over from other donors' samples. The sequenced sample was axillary lymph node tissue.

The CDR3 here is CASGASGTYNEQFF. CDR3 sequence (DNA): TGTGCATCAGGGGCTAGCGGGACTTACAATGAGCAGTTCTTC. The chain couples TRBV12-3 or TRBV12-4 to TRBJ2-1; 9 nucleotides agree with TRBD2. The CDR3 is made up of 14 amino acids.